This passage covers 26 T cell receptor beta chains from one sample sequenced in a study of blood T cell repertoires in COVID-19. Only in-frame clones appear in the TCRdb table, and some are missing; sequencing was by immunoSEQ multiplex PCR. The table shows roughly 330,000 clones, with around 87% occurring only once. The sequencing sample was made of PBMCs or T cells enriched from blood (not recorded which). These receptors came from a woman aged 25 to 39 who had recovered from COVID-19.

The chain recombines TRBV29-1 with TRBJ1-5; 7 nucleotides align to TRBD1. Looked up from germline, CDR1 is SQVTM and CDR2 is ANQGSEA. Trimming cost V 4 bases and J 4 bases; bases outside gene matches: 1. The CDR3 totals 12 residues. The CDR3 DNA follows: TGCAGCGTTGGACAGGGAAATCAGCCCCAGCATTTT. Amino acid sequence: CSVGQGNQPQHF.

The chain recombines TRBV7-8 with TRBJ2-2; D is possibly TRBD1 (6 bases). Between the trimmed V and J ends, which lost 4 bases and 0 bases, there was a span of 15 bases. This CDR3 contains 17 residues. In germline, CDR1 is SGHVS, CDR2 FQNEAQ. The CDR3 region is CASSYALGTTNTGELFF. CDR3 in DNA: TGTGCCAGCAGCTACGCCCTCGGGACAACGAACACCGGGGAGCTGTTTTTT.

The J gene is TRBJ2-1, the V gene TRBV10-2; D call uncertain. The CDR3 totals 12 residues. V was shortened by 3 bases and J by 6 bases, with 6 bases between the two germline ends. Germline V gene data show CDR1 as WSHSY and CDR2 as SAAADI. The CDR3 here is CASSELSNEQFF. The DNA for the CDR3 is TGCGCCAGCAGTGAACTTTCCAATGAGCAGTTCTTC.

CDR3 nucleotides: TGTGCCATCAGTGATCAGGGACAGGGGCACACTGAAGCTTTCTTT. Encoded protein: CAISDQGQGHTEAFF. V and J are TRBV10-3 and TRBJ1-1, with 10 bases lining up with TRBD1. The trim removed 3 bases at V and 3 bases at J, leaving 4 bases unmatched. The CDR3 runs 15 residues. Per the germline V gene, CDR1 is ENHRY and CDR2 is SYGVKD.

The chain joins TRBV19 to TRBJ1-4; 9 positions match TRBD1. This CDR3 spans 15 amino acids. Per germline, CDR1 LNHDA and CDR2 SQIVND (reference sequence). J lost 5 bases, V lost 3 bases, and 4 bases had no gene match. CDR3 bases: TGTGCCAGTAGTATCTCAGGACAGGGGAATGAAAAACTGTTTTTT. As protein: CASSISGQGNEKLFF.

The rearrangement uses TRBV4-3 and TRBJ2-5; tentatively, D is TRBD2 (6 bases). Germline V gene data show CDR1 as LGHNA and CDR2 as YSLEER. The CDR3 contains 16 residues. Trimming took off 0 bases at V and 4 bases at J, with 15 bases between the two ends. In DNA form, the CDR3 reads TGCGCCAGCAGCCAAGATGGGGCGGGGTGGTCAGAGACCCAGTACTTC. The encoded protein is CASSQDGAGWSETQYF.

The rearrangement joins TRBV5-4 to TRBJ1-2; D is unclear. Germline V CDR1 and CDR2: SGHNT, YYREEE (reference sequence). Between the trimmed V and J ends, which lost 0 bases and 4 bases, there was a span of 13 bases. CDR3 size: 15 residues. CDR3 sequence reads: CASSLALGRGYGYTF. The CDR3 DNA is TGTGCCAGCAGCTTGGCCCTTGGCCGTGGCTATGGCTACACCTTC.

The CDR3 nucleotides are TGTGCCAGCTCACCACCGCGGGGGGGCACAGATACGCAGTATTTT. Amino acids: CASSPPRGGTDTQYF. The rearrangement joins TRBV18 to TRBJ2-3; the match to TRBD2 covers 8 bases. V lost 0 bases and J lost 1; bases outside the gene matches: 0. From germline, CDR1 is KGHSH and CDR2 LQKENI. This CDR3 spans 15 amino acids.

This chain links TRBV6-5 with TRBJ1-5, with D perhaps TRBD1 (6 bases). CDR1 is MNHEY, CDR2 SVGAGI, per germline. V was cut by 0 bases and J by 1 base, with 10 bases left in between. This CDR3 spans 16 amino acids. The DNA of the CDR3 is TGTGCCAGCAGTTACTCGTGGGGGCCAAGCAATCAGCCCCAGCATTTT. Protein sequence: CASSYSWGPSNQPQHF.

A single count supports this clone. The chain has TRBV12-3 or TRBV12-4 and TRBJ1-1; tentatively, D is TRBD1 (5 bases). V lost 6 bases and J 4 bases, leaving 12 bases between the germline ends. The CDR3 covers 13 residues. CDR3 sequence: CASRRRGSTEAFF. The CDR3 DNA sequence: TGTGCCAGCAGGAGGAGGGGATCCACTGAAGCTTTCTTT.

The DNA of the CDR3 is TGTGCCTGGAGTGGGGGTCAGGCCCACTCGCGGACAAATCAGCCCCAGCATTTT. This encodes CAWSGGQAHSRTNQPQHF. This chain links TRBV30 with TRBJ1-5, with D possibly being TRBD1 (5 bases). The germline V and J ends were trimmed by 1 base and 4 bases, with 23 bases remaining between them. CDR1 GTSNPN and CDR2 SVGIG come from the germline V gene (reference sequence). The CDR3 is 18 amino acids.

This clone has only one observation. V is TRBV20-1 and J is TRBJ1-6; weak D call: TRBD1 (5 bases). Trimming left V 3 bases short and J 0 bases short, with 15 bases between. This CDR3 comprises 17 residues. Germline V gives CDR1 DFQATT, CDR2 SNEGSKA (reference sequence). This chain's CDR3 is CSASPGKTPSYNSPLHF. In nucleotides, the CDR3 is TGCAGTGCTAGTCCAGGGAAGACGCCCTCCTATAATTCACCCCTCCACTTT.

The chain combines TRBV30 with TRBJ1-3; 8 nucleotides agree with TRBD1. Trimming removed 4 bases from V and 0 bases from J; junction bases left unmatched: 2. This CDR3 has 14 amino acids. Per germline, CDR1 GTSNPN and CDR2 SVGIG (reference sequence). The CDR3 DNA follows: TGTGCCTGGACAGGGGGCGGCTCTGGAAACACCATATATTTT. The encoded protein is CAWTGGGSGNTIYF.

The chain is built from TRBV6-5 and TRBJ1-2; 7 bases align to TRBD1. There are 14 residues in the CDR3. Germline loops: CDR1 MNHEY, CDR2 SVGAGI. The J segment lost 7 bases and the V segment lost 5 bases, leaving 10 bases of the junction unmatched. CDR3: CASSTRQGGVGYTF. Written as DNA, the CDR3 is TGTGCCAGCAGTACCCGACAGGGCGGGGTTGGCTACACCTTC.

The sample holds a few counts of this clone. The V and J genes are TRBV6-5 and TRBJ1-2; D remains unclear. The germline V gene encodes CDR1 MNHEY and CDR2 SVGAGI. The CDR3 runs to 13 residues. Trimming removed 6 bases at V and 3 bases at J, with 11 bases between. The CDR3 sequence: CASRKADYYGYTF. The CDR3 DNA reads TGTGCCAGCAGAAAGGCGGACTACTATGGCTACACCTTC.

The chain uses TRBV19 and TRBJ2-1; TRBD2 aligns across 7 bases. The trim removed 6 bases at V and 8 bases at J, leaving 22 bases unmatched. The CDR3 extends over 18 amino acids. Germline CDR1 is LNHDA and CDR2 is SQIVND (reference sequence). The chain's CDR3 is CASRGARVGTTKPDEQFF. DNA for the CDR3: TGTGCCAGTAGAGGCGCCCGCGTTGGGACTACCAAACCCGATGAGCAGTTCTTC.

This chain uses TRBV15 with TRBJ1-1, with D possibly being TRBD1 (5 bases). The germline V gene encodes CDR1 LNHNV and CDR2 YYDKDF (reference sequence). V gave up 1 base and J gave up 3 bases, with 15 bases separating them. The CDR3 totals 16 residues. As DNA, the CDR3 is TGTGCCACCAGCAGAGCACCGGGGGGTCAGTACACTGAAGCTTTCTTT. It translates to CATSRAPGGQYTEAFF.

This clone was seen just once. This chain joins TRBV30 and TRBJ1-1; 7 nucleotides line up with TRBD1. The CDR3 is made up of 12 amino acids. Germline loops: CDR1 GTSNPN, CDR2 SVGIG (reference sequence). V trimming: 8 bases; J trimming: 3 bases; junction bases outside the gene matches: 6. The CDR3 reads CAGTAGDTEAFF. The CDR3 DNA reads TGTGCCGGGACAGCAGGGGACACTGAAGCTTTCTTT.

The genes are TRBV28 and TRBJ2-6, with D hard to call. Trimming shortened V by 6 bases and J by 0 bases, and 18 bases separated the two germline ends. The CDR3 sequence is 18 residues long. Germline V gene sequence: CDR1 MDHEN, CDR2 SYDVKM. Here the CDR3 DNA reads TGTGCCAGCAGATCCGGGTCCTTCGCGCTCTCTGGGGCCAACGTCCTGACTTTC. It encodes CASRSGSFALSGANVLTF.

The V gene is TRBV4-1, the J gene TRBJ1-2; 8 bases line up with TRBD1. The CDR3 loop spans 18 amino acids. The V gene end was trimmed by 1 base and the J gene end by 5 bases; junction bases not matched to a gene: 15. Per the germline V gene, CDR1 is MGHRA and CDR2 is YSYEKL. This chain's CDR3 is CASSQAQGAITTRYGYTF. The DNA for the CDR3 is TGCGCCAGCAGCCAAGCCCAGGGGGCTATCACGACTCGATATGGCTACACCTTC.

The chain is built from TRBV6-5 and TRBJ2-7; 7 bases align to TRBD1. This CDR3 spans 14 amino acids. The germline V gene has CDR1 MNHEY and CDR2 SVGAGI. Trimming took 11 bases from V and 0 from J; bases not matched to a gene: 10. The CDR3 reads CAVQFGQVSYEQYF. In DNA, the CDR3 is TGTGCCGTTCAGTTCGGACAGGTCTCCTACGAGCAGTACTTC.

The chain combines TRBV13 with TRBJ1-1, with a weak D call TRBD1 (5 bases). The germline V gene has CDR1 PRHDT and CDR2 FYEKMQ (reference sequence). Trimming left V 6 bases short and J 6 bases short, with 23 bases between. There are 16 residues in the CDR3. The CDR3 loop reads CASRPRNGQGLPEAFF. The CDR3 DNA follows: TGTGCCAGCAGGCCTAGGAATGGTCAGGGACTACCTGAAGCTTTCTTT.

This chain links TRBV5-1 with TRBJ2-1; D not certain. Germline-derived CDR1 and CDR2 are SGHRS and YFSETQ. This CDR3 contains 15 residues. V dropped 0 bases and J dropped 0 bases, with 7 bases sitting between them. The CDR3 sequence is CASSLERSSYNEQFF. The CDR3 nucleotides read TGCGCCAGCAGCTTGGAGAGAAGCTCCTACAATGAGCAGTTCTTC.

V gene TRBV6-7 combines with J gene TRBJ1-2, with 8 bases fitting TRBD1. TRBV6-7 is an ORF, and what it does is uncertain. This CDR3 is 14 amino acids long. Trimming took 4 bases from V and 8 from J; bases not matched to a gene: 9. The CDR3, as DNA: TGTGCCAGCAGTTCCTCCAGGACAGGGATCGGCTACACCTTC. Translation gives CASSSSRTGIGYTF.

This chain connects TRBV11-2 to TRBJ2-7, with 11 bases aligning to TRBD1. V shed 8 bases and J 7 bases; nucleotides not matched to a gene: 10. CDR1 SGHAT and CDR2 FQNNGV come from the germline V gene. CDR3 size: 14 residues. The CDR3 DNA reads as TGTGCCAGCCGCAGGACAGGGGGCGCGGGTGAGCAGTACTTC. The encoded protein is CASRRTGGAGEQYF.

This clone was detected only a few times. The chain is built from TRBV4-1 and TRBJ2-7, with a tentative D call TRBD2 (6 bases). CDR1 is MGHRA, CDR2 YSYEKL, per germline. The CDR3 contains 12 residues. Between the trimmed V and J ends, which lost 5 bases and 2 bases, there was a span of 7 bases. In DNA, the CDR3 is TGCGCCAGCAGCTCGGGGGCCTACGAGCAGTACTTC. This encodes CASSSGAYEQYF.